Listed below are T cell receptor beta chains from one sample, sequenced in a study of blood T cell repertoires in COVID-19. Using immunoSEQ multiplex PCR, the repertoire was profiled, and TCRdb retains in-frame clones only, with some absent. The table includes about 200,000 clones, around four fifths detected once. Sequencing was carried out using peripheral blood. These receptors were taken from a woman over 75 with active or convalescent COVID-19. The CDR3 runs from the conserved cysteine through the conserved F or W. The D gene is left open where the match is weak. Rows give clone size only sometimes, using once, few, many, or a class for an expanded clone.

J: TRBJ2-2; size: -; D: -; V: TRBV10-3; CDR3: CAISESSGQSGELFF; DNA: TGTGCCATCAGTGAGTCGTCAGGGCAGAGCGGGGAGCTGTTTTTT
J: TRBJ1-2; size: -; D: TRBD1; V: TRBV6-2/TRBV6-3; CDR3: CASSFTGTGDYGYTF; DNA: TGTGCCAGCAGCTTTACCGGGACAGGGGACTATGGCTACACCTTC
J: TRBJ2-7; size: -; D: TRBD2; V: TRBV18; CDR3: CASSPTTSGDNEQYF; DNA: TGTGCCAGCTCACCTACGACTAGCGGGGACAACGAGCAGTACTTC
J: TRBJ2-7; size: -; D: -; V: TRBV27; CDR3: CASSLKPGNLGTYEQYF; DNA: TGTGCCAGCAGTTTAAAACCAGGAAACCTTGGAACCTACGAGCAGTACTTC
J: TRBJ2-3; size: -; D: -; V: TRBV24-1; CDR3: CATSEPGPREVDTQYF; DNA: TGTGCCACCAGTGAACCGGGACCGAGGGAGGTAGATACGCAGTATTTT
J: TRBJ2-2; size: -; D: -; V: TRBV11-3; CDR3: CASSFRGATTGELFF; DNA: TGTGCCAGCAGCTTCAGGGGGGCGACCACCGGGGAGCTGTTTTTT
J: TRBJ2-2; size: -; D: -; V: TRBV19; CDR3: CASSMTNTGELFF; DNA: TGTGCCAGTAGTATGACTAACACCGGGGAGCTGTTTTTT
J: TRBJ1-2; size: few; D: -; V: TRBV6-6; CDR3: CASSYGEANGYTF; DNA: TGTGCCAGCAGTTATGGGGAGGCAAATGGCTACACCTTC
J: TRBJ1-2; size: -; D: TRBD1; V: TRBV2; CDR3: CASSEKGAIHGYTF; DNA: TGTGCCAGCAGTGAGAAGGGGGCGATCCATGGCTACACCTTC
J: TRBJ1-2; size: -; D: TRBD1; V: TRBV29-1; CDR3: CSVGRGQGYGYTF; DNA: TGCAGCGTTGGCAGGGGGCAAGGCTATGGCTACACCTTC
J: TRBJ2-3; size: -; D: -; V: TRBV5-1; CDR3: CASSASRETDTQYF; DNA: TGCGCCAGCAGCGCAAGCAGGGAAACAGATACGCAGTATTTT
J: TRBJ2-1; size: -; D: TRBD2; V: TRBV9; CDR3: CASSAGLAGALSYNEQFF; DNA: TGTGCCAGCAGCGCGGGACTAGCGGGGGCCCTCTCCTACAATGAGCAGTTCTTC
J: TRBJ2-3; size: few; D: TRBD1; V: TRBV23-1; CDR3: CASSQSPGTATDTQYF; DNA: TGCGCCAGCAGTCAATCCCCTGGGACAGCTACAGATACGCAGTATTTT
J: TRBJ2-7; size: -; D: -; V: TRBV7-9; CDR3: CASSLAGPLAYEQYF; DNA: TGTGCCAGCAGCTTAGCGGGGCCCTTAGCCTACGAGCAGTACTTC
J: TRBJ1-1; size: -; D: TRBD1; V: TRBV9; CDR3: CASSAPGGTAFFGNTEAFF; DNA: TGTGCCAGCAGCGCGCCTGGGGGGACAGCCTTCTTTGGGAACACTGAAGCTTTCTTT
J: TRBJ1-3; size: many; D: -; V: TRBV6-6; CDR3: CASSYSGSSGNTIYF; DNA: TGTGCCAGCAGTTACTCGGGGAGCAGTGGAAACACCATATATTTT
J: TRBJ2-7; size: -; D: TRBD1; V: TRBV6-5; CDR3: CASAPGQGTYEQYF; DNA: TGTGCCAGTGCTCCGGGACAGGGGACCTACGAGCAGTACTTC
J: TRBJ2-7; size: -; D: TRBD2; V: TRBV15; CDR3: CATSREELAGYEQYF; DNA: TGTGCCACCAGCAGAGAAGAACTAGCGGGCTACGAGCAGTACTTC
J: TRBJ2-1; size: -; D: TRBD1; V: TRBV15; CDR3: CATSRVGTGFPNEQFF; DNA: TGTGCCACCAGCAGAGTAGGGACAGGGTTCCCGAATGAGCAGTTCTTC
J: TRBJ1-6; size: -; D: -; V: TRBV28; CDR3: CASSLIQGVDSYNSPLHF; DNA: TGTGCCAGCAGTTTAATACAAGGGGTCGACTCCTATAATTCACCCCTCCACTTT
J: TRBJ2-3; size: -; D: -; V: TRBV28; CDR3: CASSLQPGDTQYF; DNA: TGTGCCAGCAGTTTACAACCCGGGGATACGCAGTATTTT
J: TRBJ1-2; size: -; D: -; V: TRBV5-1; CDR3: CASSWTENYGYTF; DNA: TGCGCCAGCAGCTGGACAGAGAACTATGGCTACACCTTC
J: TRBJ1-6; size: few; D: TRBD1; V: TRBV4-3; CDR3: CASSHALRTGDNSPLHF; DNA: TGCGCCAGCAGCCACGCGCTCCGAACAGGGGATAATTCACCCCTCCACTTT
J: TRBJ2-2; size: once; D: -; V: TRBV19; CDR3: CASIEGYHGELFF; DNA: TGTGCCAGTATCGAGGGCTACCACGGGGAGCTGTTTTTT
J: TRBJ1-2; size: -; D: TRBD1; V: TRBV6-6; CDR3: CARSRDRGFSGYTF; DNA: TGTGCCAGATCAAGGGACAGGGGATTCTCTGGCTACACCTTC
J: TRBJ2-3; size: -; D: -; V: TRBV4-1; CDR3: CASSQESPGGTDTQYF; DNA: TGCGCCAGCAGCCAAGAAAGCCCAGGGGGGACAGATACGCAGTATTTT
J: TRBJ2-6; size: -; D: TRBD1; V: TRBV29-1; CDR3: CSVPRDRGSGANVLTF; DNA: TGCAGCGTGCCTAGGGACAGGGGCTCTGGGGCCAACGTCCTGACTTTC
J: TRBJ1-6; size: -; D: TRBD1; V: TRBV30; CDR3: CAWRDRGQSPLHF; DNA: TGTGCCTGGAGAGACAGGGGGCAATCACCCCTCCACTTT
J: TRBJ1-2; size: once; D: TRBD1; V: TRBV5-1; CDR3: CASSQFPIGTDIYGYTF; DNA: TGCGCCAGCAGCCAATTCCCGATTGGGACAGACATCTATGGCTACACCTTC
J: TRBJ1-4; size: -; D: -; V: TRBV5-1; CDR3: CASSPSGATNEKLFF; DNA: TGCGCCAGCAGCCCCTCCGGTGCAACTAATGAAAAACTGTTTTTT
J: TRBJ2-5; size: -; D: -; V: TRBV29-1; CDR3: CSVGNRETQYF; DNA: TGCAGCGTTGGTAACAGAGAGACCCAGTACTTC
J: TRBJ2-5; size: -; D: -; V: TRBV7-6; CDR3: CASSSGGGTNQETQYF; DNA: TGTGCCAGCAGCTCGGGGGGCGGAACTAACCAAGAGACCCAGTACTTC
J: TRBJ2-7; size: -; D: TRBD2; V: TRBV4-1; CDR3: CASSQVGGFGGEQYF; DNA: TGCGCCAGCAGCCAAGTCGGGGGGTTCGGAGGAGAGCAGTACTTC
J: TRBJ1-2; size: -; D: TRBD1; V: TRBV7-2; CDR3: CASSRTRTGIYGYTF; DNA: TGTGCCAGCAGCCGTACTCGGACAGGGATATATGGCTACACCTTC
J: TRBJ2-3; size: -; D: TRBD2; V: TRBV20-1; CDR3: CSASHLAGARTDTQYF; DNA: TGCAGTGCTAGTCACCTAGCGGGGGCCCGCACAGATACGCAGTATTTT
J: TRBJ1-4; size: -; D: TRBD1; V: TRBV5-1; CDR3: CASSLQPGGENEKLFF; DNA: TGCGCCAGCAGCTTGCAACCAGGGGGCGAGAATGAAAAACTGTTTTTT
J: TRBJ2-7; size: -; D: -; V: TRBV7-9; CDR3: CASSLDGVTYEQYF; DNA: TGTGCCAGCAGCCTCGACGGGGTTACCTACGAGCAGTACTTC
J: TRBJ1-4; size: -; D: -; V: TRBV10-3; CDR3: CAISEQGGANEKLFF; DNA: TGTGCCATCAGTGAGCAAGGGGGGGCTAATGAAAAACTGTTTTTT
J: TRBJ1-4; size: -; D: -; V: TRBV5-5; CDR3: CASSRTGEKLFF; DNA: TGTGCCAGCAGCCGTACAGGGGAAAAACTGTTTTTT
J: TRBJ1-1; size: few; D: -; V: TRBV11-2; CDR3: CASSLDLNTEAFF; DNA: TGTGCCAGCAGCTTAGACTTGAACACTGAAGCTTTCTTT